This T cell receptor (beta chain) derives from a study of T cell responses to AZD1222 COVID-19 vaccine. The data were produced by immunoSEQ multiplex PCR, yet TCRdb's version contains in-frame clones alone and is incomplete. This repertoire shows under 130,000 clones, about 88% found once; its top ten account for about 9.1%. The CDR3 is made up of 12 amino acids. V gave up 2 bases and J gave up 7 bases, with 6 bases separating them. Germline-derived CDR1 and CDR2 are SEHNR and FQNEAQ (reference sequence). Regarding this clone: What it binds is unknown.

Findings of the study overall: Dominant at 160-218 and 743-854, vaccine-associated CD4 TCRs also spanned spike. Mostly white British, mostly female donors; authors suggested clonal diversity may be underestimated.

The sequenced sample was peripheral blood, obtained on day 0 of AZD1222 vaccination. This receptor was obtained from an adult in good health. The V and J genes are TRBV7-9 and TRBJ1-3, with D perhaps matching TRBD1 (6 bases). As DNA, the CDR3 is TGTGCCAGCAGCTTAAGGGGGAACACCATATATTTT. Its protein is CASSLRGNTIYF.